This is a list of T cell receptor beta chains from one sample in a study of cytomegalovirus exposure and HLA in healthy donors. The method was immunoSEQ multiplex PCR; TCRdb's version includes in-frame clones alone and lacks a portion of them. This table holds 100,000 to 150,000 clones, around 80% found once. The sample comprised PBMCs. All receptors come from a man aged 25 to 40 in good health and CMV-seropositive. CDR3s leave out the opening cysteine and the closing phenylalanine or tryptophan.

j_gene | v_gene | len | CDR3aa
TRBJ2-7 | TRBV9 | 12 | ASSITGVSDEQY
TRBJ1-1 | TRBV6-6 | 14 | ASSYTRQPENTEAF
TRBJ1-5 | TRBV5-8 | 15 | ASSPGQGVFRNQPQH
TRBJ1-4 | TRBV2 | 15 | ASSDRGSRATNEKLF
TRBJ2-6 | TRBV27 | 15 | ASSLSHSSSGANVLT
TRBJ2-5 | TRBV6-6 | 11 | ASRGQGPETQY
TRBJ1-5 | TRBV11-2 | 8 | ATPILPQH
TRBJ2-7 | TRBV4-1 | 13 | ASSQDPQPLYEQY
TRBJ2-5 | TRBV7-9 | 11 | ASSSGDSRTQY
TRBJ2-4 | TRBV30 | 12 | AWSTREAKNIQY
TRBJ2-5 | TRBV2 | 13 | ASSVGSGSQETQY
TRBJ1-4 | TRBV13 | 13 | ASSRRTGTNEKLF
TRBJ2-7 | TRBV18 | 18 | ASSPSPGSPSSGETYEQY
TRBJ1-4 | TRBV7-6 | 13 | ASSLGTGEGEKLF
TRBJ2-7 | TRBV29-1 | 12 | SVEDRDSSYEQY
TRBJ2-5 | TRBV27 | 11 | ASSWYKGETQY
TRBJ2-1 | TRBV9 | 13 | ASSVGQGALNEQF
TRBJ1-2 | TRBV28 | 10 | ASSLVRGIGA
TRBJ1-1 | TRBV7-2 | 13 | ASSPTGAPHTEAF
NA | TRBV5-5 | 12 | ASSFGGANYEQY
TRBJ1-1 | TRBV4-1 | 9 | ASRGPTEAF
TRBJ2-1 | TRBV9 | 11 | ASSATGYNEQF
TRBJ1-1 | TRBV11-3 | 12 | ASSVSSGNTEAF
TRBJ2-3 | TRBV21-1 | 15 | ASSIPGLATDTDTQY
TRBJ2-7 | TRBV29-1 | 14 | SVEAGTSGRAYEQY
TRBJ2-1 | TRBV5-4 | 13 | ASSLSTSGRKEQF
TRBJ1-2 | TRBV28 | 10 | ASSLGGWGYT
TRBJ1-5 | TRBV5-6 | 12 | ASSLGQSNQPQH
TRBJ2-1 | TRBV27 | 12 | ASRAGGAYNEQF
TRBJ1-2 | TRBV28 | 15 | ASSTTGDQLANYGYT
TRBJ2-5 | TRBV15 | 13 | ATSRSGTQRGTQY
TRBJ2-3 | TRBV6-1 | 13 | ASQTALSLADTQY
TRBJ2-1 | TRBV25-1 | 15 | ASGDRGRGPTSDEQF
TRBJ1-3 | TRBV6-5 | 13 | ASQRSGGSGNTIY
TRBJ2-7 | TRBV5-1 | 12 | ASRLGGRSSEQY
TRBJ2-1 | TRBV18 | 13 | ASSPPLAGRNEQF
TRBJ2-1 | TRBV9 | 12 | ASSVSGLINEQF
TRBJ2-7 | TRBV27 | 11 | ASSISLSYEQY
TRBJ1-2 | TRBV19 | 13 | ASSILQSGNYGYT
TRBJ2-7 | TRBV19 | 13 | ASSSAGVAPYEQY
TRBJ2-7 | TRBV6-5 | 12 | ASSFRQANYEQY
TRBJ1-5 | TRBV10-3 | 13 | AISSGGGSNQSQH
TRBJ2-3 | TRBV7-3 | 14 | ASSPGTRVGTDTQY
TRBJ2-3 | TRBV19 | 16 | ASSTWVSGRLYADTQY
TRBJ2-3 | TRBV13 | 10 | ASSIGTITQY
TRBJ1-5 | TRBV4-2 | 14 | ASSPGTGPPNQPQH
TRBJ2-7 | TRBV6-5 | 13 | ASSYSSGRSYEQY